The T cell receptor beta chain under discussion was sequenced for a study of blood T cell repertoires in COVID-19. As for the study in general: Samples taken during acute and convalescent COVID-19 were collected in the United States, Italy and Spain. Nucleic acid was either cDNA or gDNA, and it came from T cells, B-cell-depleted T cells, or PBMCs.

Seattle patients were enrolled while actively infected and followed longitudinally. This CDR3 contains 14 residues. V gave up 4 bases and J gave up 1 base, with 7 bases separating them. Germline CDR1 is MDHEN and CDR2 is SYDVKM. In the original workflow: Amplified reference gene primers provided the basis for estimating nucleated cell counts. Produced via immunoSEQ multiplex PCR; TCRdb's table is partial and in-frame only. That table is the source of V, J and clone size, and D and trimming were worked out from the DNA. This repertoire shows roughly 150,000 clones, about 85% found once; its top ten account for 6.5% to 7.5%.

The rearrangement links TRBV28 to TRBJ2-2, with D unresolved. The receptor was derived from a man aged 80 or over with COVID-19, enrolled during active disease. Sequenced: peripheral blood. In DNA form, the CDR3 reads TGTGCCAGCAGTTCCGTCTTGAACACCGGGGAGCTGTTTTTT. Protein product: CASSSVLNTGELFF.